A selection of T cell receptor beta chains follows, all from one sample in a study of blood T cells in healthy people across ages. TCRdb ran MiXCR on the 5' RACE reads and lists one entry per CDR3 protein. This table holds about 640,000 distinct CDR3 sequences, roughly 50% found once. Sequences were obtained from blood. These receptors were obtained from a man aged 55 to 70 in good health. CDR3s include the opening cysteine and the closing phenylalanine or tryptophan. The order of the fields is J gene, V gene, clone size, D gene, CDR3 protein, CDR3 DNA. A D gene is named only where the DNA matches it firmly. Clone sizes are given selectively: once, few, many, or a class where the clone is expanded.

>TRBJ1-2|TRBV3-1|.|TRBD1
CASSQAGQNYGYTF
TGTGCCAGCAGCCAAGCGGGACAGAACTATGGCTACACCTTC
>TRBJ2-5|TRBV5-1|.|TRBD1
CASSLDQGVQETQYF
TGCGCCAGCAGCTTGGACCAGGGGGTTCAGGAGACCCAGTACTTC
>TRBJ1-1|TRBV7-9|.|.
CASSTTVDGMNTEAFF
TGTGCCAGCAGCACCACAGTCGATGGGATGAACACTGAAGCTTTCTTT
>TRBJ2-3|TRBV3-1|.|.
CASSHGASTDTQYF
TGTGCCAGCAGCCACGGGGCTAGCACAGATACGCAGTATTTT
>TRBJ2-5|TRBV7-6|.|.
CASSLVVTGFQETQYF
TGTGCCAGCAGCTTAGTGGTAACAGGCTTCCAAGAGACCCAGTACTTC
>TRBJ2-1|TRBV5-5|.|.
CASSLEAWDYNEQFF
TGTGCCAGCAGCTTGGAGGCCTGGGACTACAATGAGCAGTTCTTC
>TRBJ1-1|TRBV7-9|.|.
CASSFPGGGNTEAFF
TGTGCCAGCAGCTTTCCGGGGGGTGGGAACACTGAAGCTTTCTTT
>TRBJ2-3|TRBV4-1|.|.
CASSQPDFKFADTQYF
TGCGCCAGCAGCCAACCGGACTTCAAATTCGCAGATACGCAGTATTTT
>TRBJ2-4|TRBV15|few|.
CATSTESGGDIQYF
TGTGCCACCAGCACCGAGTCGGGGGGCGACATTCAGTACTTC
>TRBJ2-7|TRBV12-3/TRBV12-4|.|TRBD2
CASTPYGGAGEQYF
TGTGCCAGCACCCCTTACGGGGGGGCGGGCGAGCAGTACTTC
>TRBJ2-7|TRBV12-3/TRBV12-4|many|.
CASSPVGYEQYF
TGTGCCAGCAGTCCGGTGGGCTACGAGCAGTACTTC
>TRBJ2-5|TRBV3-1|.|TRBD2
CASRPLAGGLNEQYF
TGTGCCAGCAGGCCTTTAGCGGGGGGGCTCAATGAGCAGTACTTC
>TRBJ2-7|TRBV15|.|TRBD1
CATSRDPGGEQYF
TGTGCCACCAGCAGAGACCCAGGGGGTGAGCAGTACTTC
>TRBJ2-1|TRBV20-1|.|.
CSAADGGSYNEQFF
TGCAGTGCAGCCGATGGGGGATCCTACAATGAGCAGTTCTTC
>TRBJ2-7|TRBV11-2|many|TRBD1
CASSLGDRDGEQYF
TGTGCCAGCAGCTTAGGGGACAGGGATGGCGAGCAGTACTTC
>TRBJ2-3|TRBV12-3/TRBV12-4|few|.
CASSFRVSADVQYF
TGTGCCAGCAGTTTTAGAGTGAGCGCAGATGTGCAGTATTTT
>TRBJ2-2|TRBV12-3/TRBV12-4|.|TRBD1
CASSRTQGAVTGELFF
TGTGCCAGCAGCCGGACACAGGGGGCGGTCACCGGGGAGCTGTTTTTT
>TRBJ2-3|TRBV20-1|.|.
CSARIATGEGDAQYF
TGCAGTGCCCGCATCGCAACAGGGGAGGGAGATGCGCAGTATTTT
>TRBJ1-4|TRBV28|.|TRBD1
CASSFEGTAEKLFF
TGTGCCAGCAGTTTCGAGGGGACAGCTGAAAAACTGTTTTTT
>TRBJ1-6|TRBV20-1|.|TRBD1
CSAYRGTDNSPLHF
TGCAGTGCTTACAGGGGGACGGATAATTCACCCCTCCACTTT
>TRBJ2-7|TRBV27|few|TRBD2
CASSFQRGYEQYF
TGTGCCAGCAGTTTCCAGCGGGGCTACGAGCAGTACTTC
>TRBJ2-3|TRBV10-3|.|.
CAISEVGNTDTQYF
TGTGCCATCAGTGAAGTGGGAAACACAGATACGCAGTATTTT
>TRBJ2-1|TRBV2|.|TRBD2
CASSELGGGSHKQFF
TGTGCCAGCAGTGAACTTGGCGGGGGGTCGCATAAGCAGTTCTTC
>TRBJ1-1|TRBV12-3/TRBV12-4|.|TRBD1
CASRPGQGKGNTEAFF
TGTGCCAGCAGGCCGGGACAGGGAAAGGGAAACACTGAAGCTTTCTTT
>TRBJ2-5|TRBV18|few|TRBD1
CASSPWTGAEETQYF
TGTGCCAGCTCACCATGGACAGGGGCGGAAGAGACCCAGTACTTC
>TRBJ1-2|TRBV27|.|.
CASSLTGPGSYGYTF
TGTGCCAGCAGCCTAACAGGGCCTGGCTCCTATGGCTACACCTTC
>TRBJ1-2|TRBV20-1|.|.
CSARQGGSHSGGYTF
TGCAGTGCTAGACAGGGAGGTAGTCACTCGGGCGGCTACACCTTC
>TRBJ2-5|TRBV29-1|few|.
CSVALHATGETQYF
TGCAGCGTTGCCTTACATGCCACCGGAGAGACCCAGTACTTC
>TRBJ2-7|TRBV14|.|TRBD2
CASSQKRTGGYEQYF
TGTGCCAGCAGCCAAAAAAGGACGGGGGGCTACGAGCAGTACTTC
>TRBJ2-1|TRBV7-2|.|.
CASSSQGFNEQFF
TGTGCCAGCAGCTCACAGGGATTCAATGAGCAGTTCTTC
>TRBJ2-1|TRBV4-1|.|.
CASSQDLMGPYNEQFF
TGCGCCAGCAGCCAAGATTTGATGGGACCTTACAATGAGCAGTTCTTC
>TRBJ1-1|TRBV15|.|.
CATSRDEARGAFF
TGTGCCACCAGCAGAGATGAGGCGAGGGGGGCTTTCTTT
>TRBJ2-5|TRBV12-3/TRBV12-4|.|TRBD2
CASSLGLAGGHEQYF
TGTGCCAGCAGTTTAGGACTAGCGGGGGGGCATGAGCAGTACTTC
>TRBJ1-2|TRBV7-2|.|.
CASSLVAQANYGYTF
TGTGCCAGCAGCTTAGTGGCCCAGGCTAACTATGGCTACACCTTC
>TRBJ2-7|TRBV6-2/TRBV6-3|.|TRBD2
CASSRKGLAQTYEQYF
TGTGCCAGCAGTCGAAAGGGACTAGCGCAGACCTACGAGCAGTACTTC
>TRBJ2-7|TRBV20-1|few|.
CSASTATSYEQYF
TGCAGTGCTAGTACAGCGACTTCCTACGAGCAGTACTTC
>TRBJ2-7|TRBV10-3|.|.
CAAGQSSGEGYEQYF
TGTGCCGCCGGACAGTCGTCGGGGGAGGGCTACGAGCAGTACTTC
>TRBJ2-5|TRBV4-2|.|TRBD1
CASSQAPGQGRETQYF
TGTGCCAGCAGCCAAGCCCCGGGACAGGGGCGAGAGACCCAGTACTTC
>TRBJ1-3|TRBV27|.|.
CASKSGEHSGNTIYF
TGTGCCAGCAAGTCGGGGGAACACTCTGGAAACACCATATATTTT
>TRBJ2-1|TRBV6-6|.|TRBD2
CASSSFTSGGANEQFF
TGTGCCAGCAGTTCATTTACTAGCGGGGGGGCCAATGAGCAGTTCTTC
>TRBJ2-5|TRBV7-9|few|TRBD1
CASSFRQGAEETQYF
TGTGCCAGCAGCTTTAGGCAGGGGGCTGAAGAGACCCAGTACTTC
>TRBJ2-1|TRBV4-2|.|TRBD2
CASSQAGTSAGEQFF
TGTGCCAGCAGCCAAGCCGGGACTAGCGCCGGTGAGCAGTTCTTC
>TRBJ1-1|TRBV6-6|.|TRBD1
CASQGQLNTEAFF
TGTGCCAGTCAGGGACAGCTGAACACTGAAGCTTTCTTT
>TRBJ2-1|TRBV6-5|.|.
CASMRTRTYNEQFF
TGTGCCAGCATGAGGACCAGAACCTACAATGAGCAGTTCTTC
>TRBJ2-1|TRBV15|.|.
CATQRGGANPYNEQFF
TGTGCCACCCAGAGGGGGGGCGCGAACCCCTACAATGAGCAGTTCTTC
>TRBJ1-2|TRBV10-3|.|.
CAISVGPDNGYTF
TGTGCCATCAGTGTCGGACCGGACAATGGCTACACCTTC
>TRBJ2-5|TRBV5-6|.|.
CASSLRWAGEEETQYF
TGTGCCAGCAGCTTGAGGTGGGCCGGGGAAGAGGAGACCCAGTACTTC
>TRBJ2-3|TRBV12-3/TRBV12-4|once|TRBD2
CASSPTSGGAADTQYF
TGTGCCAGCAGCCCCACTAGCGGGGGGGCGGCAGATACGCAGTATTTT
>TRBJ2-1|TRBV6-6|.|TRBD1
CASSYGTGYNEQFF
TGTGCCAGCAGTTACGGGACAGGCTACAATGAGCAGTTCTTC
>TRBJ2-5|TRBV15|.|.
CATGRADQETQYF
TGTGCCACTGGGAGAGCAGATCAAGAGACCCAGTACTTC
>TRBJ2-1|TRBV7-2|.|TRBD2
CASSLTSGGYSSYNEQFF
TGTGCCAGCAGCTTAACTAGCGGGGGCTATAGCTCCTACAATGAGCAGTTCTTC
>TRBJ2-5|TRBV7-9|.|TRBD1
CASSFNQQGAEETQYF
TGTGCCAGCAGCTTCAACCAGCAGGGGGCTGAAGAGACCCAGTACTTC
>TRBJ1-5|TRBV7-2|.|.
CASSSIDGQPQHF
TGTGCCAGCAGCAGTATCGACGGTCAGCCCCAGCATTTT
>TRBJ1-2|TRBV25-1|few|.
CASSDPGLGYTF
TGTGCCAGCAGTGACCCGGGGCTCGGCTACACCTTC
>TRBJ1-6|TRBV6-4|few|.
CARGAKGSPLHF
TGTGCCAGAGGGGCAAAAGGATCACCCCTCCACTTT
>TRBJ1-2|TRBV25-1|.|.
CASSAQVEIRTF
TGTGCCAGCAGTGCACAGGTCGAAATTCGCACCTTC
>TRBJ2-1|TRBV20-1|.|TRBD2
CSARDTGGTVRYEQFF
TGCAGTGCTAGAGATACGGGGGGGACGGTTCGCTATGAGCAGTTCTTC